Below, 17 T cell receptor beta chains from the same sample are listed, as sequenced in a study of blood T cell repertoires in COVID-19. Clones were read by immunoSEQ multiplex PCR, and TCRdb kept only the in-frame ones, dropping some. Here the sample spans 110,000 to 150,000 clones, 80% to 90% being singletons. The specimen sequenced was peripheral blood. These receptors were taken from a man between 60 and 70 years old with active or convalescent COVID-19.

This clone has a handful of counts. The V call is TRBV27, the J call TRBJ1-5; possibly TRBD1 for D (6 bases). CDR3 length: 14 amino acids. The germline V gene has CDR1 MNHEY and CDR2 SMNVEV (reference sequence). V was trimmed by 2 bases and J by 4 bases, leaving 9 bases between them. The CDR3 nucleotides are TGTGCCAGCAGTTTAGTAGGACAGAATCAGCCCCAGCATTTT. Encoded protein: CASSLVGQNQPQHF.

This CDR3 is CASRNYGEAGDTGELFF. For the CDR3, the DNA is TGTGCCAGCAGAAACTACGGAGAAGCAGGGGACACCGGGGAGCTGTTTTTT. This chain joins TRBV19 and TRBJ2-2, with D perhaps matching TRBD1 (6 bases). Trimming took off 9 bases at V and 3 bases at J, with 23 bases between the two ends. This CDR3 spans 17 amino acids. Germline lookup yields CDR1 LNHDA and CDR2 SQIVND (reference sequence). The variable domain in full, with the rest retrieved from reference TRBV19 and TRBJ2-2, is DGGITQSPKYLFRKEGQNVTLSCEQNLNHDAMYWYRQDPGQGLRLIYYSQIVNDFQKGDIAEGYSVSREKKESFPLTVTSAQKNPTAFYLCASRNYGEAGDTGELFFGEGSRLTVL.

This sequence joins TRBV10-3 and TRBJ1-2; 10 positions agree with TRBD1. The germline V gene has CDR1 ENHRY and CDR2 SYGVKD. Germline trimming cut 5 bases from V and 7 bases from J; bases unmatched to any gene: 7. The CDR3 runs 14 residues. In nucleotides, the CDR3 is TGTGCCATCAGTTCTCGACAGGGGGCCTTTGGCTACACCTTC. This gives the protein CAISSRQGAFGYTF.

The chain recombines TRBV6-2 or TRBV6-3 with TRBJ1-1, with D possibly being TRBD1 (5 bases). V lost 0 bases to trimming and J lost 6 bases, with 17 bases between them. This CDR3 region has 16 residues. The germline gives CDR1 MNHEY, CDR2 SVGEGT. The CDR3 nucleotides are TGTGCCAGCAGTTACTCCGACAGATTTGGTGACGCTGAAGCTTTCTTT. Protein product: CASSYSDRFGDAEAFF.

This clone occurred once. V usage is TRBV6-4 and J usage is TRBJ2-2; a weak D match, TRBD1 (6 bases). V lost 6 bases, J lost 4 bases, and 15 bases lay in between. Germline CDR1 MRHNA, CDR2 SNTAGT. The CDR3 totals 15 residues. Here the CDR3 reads CASSQGHPSTGELFF. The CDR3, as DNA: TGTGCCAGCAGCCAGGGACACCCGAGCACCGGGGAGCTGTTTTTT.

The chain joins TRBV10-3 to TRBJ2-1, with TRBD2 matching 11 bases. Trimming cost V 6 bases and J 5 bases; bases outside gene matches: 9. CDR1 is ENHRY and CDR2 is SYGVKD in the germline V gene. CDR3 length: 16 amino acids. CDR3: CAISISGTSGDNEQFF. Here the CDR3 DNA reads TGTGCCATCAGCATCAGCGGGACTAGCGGAGACAATGAGCAGTTCTTC.

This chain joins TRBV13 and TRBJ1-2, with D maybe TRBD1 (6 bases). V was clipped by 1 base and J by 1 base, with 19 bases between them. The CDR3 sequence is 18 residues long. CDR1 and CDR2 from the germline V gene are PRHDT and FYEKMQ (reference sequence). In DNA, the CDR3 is TGTGCCAGCAGCTTAGCTAGGCCAGGACAGACCCATAACTATGGCTACACCTTC. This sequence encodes CASSLARPGQTHNYGYTF.

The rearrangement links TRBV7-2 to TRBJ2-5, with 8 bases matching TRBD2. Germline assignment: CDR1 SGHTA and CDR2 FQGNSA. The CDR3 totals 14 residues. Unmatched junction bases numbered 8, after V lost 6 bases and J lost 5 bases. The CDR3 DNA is TGTGCCAGCAGTCGCAGCGGGGGCTCCGAGACCCAGTACTTC. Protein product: CASSRSGGSETQYF.

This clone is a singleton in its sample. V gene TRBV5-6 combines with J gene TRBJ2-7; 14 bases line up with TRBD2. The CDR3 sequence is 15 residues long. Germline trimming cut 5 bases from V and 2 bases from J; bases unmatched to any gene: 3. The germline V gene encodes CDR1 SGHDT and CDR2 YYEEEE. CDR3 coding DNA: TGTGCCAGCAGTTGGGGACTAGCGGGGGCCTACGAGCAGTACGTC. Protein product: CASSWGLAGAYEQYV.

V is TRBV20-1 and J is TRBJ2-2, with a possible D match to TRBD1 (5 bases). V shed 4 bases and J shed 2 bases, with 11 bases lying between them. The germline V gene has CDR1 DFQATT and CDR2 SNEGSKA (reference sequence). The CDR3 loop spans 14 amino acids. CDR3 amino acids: CSAIDSQNTGELFF. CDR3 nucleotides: TGCAGTGCTATTGACAGTCAAAACACCGGGGAGCTGTTTTTT.

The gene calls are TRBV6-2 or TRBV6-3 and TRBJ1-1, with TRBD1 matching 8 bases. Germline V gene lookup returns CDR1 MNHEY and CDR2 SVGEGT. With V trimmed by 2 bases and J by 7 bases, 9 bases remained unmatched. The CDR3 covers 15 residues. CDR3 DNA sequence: TGTGCCAGCAGTTACGGCAGGGGGCGGCCGGATGAAGCTTTCTTT. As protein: CASSYGRGRPDEAFF.

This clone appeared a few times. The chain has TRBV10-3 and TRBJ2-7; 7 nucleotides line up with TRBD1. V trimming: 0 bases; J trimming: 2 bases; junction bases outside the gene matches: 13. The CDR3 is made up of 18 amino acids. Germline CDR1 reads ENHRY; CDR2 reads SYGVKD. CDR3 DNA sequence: TGTGCCATCAGTGAGTCAGGGACAGCTACCCCTCCGACCTACGAGCAGTACTTC. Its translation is CAISESGTATPPTYEQYF.

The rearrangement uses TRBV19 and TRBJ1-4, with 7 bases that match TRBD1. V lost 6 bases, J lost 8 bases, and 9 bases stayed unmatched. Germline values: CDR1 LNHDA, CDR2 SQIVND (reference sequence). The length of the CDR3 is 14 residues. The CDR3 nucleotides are TGTGCCAGTAGGTTCCGAGGACAGGCCGAAAAACTGTTTTTT. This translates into CASRFRGQAEKLFF.

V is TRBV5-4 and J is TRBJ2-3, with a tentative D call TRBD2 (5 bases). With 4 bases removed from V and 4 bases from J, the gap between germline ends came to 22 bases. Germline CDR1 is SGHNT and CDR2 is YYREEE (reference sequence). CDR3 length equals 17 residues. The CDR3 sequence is CASSPPRIGDGSDTQYF. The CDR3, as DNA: TGTGCCAGCAGCCCCCCTAGGATCGGGGATGGATCAGATACGCAGTATTTT.

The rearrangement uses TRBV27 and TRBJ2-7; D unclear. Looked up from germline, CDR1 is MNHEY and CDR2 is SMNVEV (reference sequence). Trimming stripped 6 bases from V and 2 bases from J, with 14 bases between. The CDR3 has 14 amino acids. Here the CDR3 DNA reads TGTGCCAGCAGCCCCCGGGTCCCCGCCTACGAGCAGTACTTC. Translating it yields CASSPRVPAYEQYF.

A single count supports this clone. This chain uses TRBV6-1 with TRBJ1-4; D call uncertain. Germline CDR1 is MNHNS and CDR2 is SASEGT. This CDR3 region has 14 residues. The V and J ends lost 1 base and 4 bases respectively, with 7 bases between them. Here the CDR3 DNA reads TGTGCCAGCAGTGAAGGCCTATTTAATGAAAAACTGTTTTTT. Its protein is CASSEGLFNEKLFF.

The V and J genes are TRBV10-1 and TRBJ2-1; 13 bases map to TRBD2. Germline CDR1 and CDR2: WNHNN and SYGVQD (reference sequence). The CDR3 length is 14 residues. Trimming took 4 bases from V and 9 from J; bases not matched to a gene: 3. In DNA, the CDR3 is TGCGCCAGCAGTGGACTAGCGGGAGGCGGTGAGCAGTTCTTC. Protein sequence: CASSGLAGGGEQFF.